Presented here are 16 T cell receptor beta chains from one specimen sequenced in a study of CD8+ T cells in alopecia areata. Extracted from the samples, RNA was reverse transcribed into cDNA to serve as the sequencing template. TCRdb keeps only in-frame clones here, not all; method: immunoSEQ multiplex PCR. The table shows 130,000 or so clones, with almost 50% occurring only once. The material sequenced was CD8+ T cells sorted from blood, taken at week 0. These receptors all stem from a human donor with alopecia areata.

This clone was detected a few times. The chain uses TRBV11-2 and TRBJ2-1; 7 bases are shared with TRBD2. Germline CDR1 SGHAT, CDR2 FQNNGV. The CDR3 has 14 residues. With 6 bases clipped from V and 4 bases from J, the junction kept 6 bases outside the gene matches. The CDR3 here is CASRSSGEYNEQFF. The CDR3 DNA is TGTGCCAGCAGGTCGAGCGGGGAATACAATGAGCAGTTCTTC.

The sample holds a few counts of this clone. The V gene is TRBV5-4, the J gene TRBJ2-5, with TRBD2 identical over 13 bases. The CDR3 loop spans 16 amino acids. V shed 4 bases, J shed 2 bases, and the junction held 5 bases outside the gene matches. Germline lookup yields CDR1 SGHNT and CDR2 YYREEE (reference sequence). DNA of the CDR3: TGTGCCAGCAGCCCGGGACTAGCGGGGCTACAAGAGACCCAGTACTTC. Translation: CASSPGLAGLQETQYF.

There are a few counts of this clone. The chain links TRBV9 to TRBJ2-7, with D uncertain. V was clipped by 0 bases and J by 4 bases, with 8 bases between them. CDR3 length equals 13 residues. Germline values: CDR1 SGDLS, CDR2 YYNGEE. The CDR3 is CASSVGLTYEQYF. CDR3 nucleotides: TGTGCCAGCAGCGTAGGCCTAACTTACGAGCAGTACTTC.

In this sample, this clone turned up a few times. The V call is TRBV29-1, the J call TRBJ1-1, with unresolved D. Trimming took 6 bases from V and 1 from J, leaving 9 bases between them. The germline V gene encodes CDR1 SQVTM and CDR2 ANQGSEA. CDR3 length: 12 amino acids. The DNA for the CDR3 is TGCAGCGTATCGACGGAGAACACTGAAGCTTTCTTT. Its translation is CSVSTENTEAFF. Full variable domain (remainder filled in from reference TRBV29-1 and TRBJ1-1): SAVISQKPSRDICQRGTSLTIQCQVDSQVTMMFWYRQQPGQSLTLIATANQGSEATYESGFVIDKFPISRPNLTFSTLTVSNMSPEDSSIYLCSVSTENTEAFFGQGTRLTVV.

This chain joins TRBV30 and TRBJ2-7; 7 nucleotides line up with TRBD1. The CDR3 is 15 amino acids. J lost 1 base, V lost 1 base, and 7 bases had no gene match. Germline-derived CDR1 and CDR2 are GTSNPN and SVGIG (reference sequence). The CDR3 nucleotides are TGTGCCTGGAGTGGGTTACAGGGGCTTTCCTACGAGCAGTACTTC. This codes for CAWSGLQGLSYEQYF.

CDR3 sequence: CASRYSGTGKTEAFF. The CDR3 DNA is TGTGCCAGCAGATACTCCGGGACAGGGAAGACTGAAGCTTTCTTT. The rearrangement uses TRBV7-2 and TRBJ1-1; 9 bases map to TRBD1. The ends lost 6 bases at V and 5 bases at J; junction bases unmatched: 10. Germline lookup yields CDR1 SGHTA and CDR2 FQGNSA. The CDR3 has 15 amino acids.

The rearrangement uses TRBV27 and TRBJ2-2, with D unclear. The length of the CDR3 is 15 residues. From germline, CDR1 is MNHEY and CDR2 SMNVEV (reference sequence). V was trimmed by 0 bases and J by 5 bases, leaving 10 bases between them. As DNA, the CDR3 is TGTGCCAGCAGTTTATCGGGTAGACGAACCGGGGAGCTGTTTTTT. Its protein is CASSLSGRRTGELFF.

CDR3 sequence: CASSISGEAYEQYF. The DNA of the CDR3 is TGTGCCAGTAGTATAAGCGGAGAGGCTTACGAGCAGTACTTC. The gene calls are TRBV19 and TRBJ2-7; perhaps TRBD2 as D (5 bases). The ends were cut back, 2 bases at V and 4 bases at J, with 12 bases in the middle. CDR1 LNHDA and CDR2 SQIVND come from the germline V gene (reference sequence). There are 14 residues in the CDR3.

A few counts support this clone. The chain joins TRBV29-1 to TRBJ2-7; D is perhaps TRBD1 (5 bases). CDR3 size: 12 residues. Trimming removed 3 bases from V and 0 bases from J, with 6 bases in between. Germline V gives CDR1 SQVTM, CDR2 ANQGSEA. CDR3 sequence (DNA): TGCAGCGTTGAGGACACCTCCTACGAGCAGTACTTC. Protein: CSVEDTSYEQYF.

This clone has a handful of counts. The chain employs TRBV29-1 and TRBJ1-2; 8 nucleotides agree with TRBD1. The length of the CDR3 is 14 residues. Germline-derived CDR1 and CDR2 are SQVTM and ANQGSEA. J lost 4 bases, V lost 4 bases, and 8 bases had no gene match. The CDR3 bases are TGCAGCGTTGTCGGACAGGGCACATTCTATGGCTACACCTTC. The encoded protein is CSVVGQGTFYGYTF.

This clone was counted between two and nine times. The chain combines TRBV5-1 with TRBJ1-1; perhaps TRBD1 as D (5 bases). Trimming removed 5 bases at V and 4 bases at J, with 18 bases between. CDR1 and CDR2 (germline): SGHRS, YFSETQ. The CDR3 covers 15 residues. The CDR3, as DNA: TGCGCCAGCAGGGATGGTTGGGCAGGGCCCACTGAAGCTTTCTTT. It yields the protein CASRDGWAGPTEAFF.

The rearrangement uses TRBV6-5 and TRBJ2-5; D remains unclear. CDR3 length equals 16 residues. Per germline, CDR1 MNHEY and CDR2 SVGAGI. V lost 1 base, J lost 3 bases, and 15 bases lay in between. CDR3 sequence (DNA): TGTGCCAGCAGTTACTTGGCAGGCTATCACGAAGAGACCCAGTACTTC. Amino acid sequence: CASSYLAGYHEETQYF.

The CDR3 DNA sequence: TGTGCCAGCAGCAATCCACAGGGGGCGCCGACGGAGACCCAGTACTTC. This sequence encodes CASSNPQGAPTETQYF. This rearrangement joins TRBV7-9 to TRBJ2-5; 9 nucleotides align to TRBD1. The CDR3 has 16 amino acids. V lost 5 bases to trimming and J lost 5 bases; unmatched junction nucleotides: 12. CDR1 is SEHNR and CDR2 is FQNEAQ in the germline V gene (reference sequence).

The CDR3 loop is CSVAGTGKGYTF. CDR3 coding DNA: TGCAGCGTGGCCGGGACAGGGAAAGGCTACACCTTC. V and J are TRBV29-1 and TRBJ1-2; TRBD1 matches at 9 bases. Germline V gene sequence: CDR1 SQVTM, CDR2 ANQGSEA. The CDR3 runs to 12 residues. V dropped 6 bases and J dropped 8; count of bases not matched to a gene: 7.

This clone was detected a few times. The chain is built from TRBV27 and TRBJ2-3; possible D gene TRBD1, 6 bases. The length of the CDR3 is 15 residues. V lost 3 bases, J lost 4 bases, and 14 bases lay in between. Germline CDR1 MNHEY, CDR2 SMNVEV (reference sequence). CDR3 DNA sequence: TGTGCCAGCAGTTTGTACAGGGTGATGGCAGATACGCAGTATTTT. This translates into CASSLYRVMADTQYF.

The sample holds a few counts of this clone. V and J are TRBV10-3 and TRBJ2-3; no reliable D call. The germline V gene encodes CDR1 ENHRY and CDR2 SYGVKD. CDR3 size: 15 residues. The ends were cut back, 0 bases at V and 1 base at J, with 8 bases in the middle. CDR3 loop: CAISESALRTDTQYF. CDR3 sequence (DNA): TGTGCCATCAGTGAGTCGGCGCTCCGCACAGATACGCAGTATTTT.